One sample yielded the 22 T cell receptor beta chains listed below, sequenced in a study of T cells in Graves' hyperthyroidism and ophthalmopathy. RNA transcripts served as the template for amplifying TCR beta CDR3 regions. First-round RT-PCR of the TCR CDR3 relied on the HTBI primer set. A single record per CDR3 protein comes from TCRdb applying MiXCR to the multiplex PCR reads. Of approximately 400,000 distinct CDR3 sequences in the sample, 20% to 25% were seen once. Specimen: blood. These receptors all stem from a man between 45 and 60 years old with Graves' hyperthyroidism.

The CDR3 DNA reads TGTGCCAGCACCGTAGTCCCCAATCAGCCCCAGCATTTT. Its translation: CASTVVPNQPQHF. The rearrangement links TRBV6-1 to TRBJ1-5, with D uncertain. Trimming took off 7 bases at V and 3 bases at J, with 10 bases between the two ends. The germline V gene encodes CDR1 MNHNS and CDR2 SASEGT. The CDR3 length is 13 residues.

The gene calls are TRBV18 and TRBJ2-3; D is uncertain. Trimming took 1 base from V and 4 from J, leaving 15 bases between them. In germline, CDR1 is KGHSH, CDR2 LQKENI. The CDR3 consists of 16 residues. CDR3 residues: CASSPRMTQEADTQYF. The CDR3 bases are TGTGCCAGCTCACCACGAATGACTCAAGAGGCAGATACGCAGTATTTT.

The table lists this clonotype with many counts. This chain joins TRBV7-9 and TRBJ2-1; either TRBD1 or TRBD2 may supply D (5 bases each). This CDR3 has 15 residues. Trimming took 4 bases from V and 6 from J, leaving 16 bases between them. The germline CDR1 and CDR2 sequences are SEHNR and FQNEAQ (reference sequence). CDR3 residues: CASSSYGAAPNEQFF. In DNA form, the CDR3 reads TGTGCCAGCAGCTCCTACGGGGCGGCCCCCAATGAGCAGTTCTTC.

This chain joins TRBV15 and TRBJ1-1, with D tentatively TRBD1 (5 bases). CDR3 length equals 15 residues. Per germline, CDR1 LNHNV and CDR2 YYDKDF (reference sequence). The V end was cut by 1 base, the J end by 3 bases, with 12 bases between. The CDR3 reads CATSRAFGRDTEAFF. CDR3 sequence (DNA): TGTGCCACCAGCAGAGCTTTCGGCAGGGACACTGAAGCTTTCTTT.

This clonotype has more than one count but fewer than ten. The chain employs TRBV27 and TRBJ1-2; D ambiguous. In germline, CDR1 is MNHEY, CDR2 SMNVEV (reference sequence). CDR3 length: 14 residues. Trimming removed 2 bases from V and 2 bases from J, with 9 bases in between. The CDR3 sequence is CASSLRRENYGYTF. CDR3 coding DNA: TGTGCCAGCAGTTTAAGACGGGAAAACTATGGCTACACCTTC.

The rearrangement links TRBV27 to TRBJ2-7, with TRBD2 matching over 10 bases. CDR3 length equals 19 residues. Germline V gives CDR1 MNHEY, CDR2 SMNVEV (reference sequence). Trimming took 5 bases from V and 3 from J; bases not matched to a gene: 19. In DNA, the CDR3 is TGTGCCAGCAGTCGTTCGAGGGGGGGGCTAGCGGGAGATCGCTACGAGCAGTACTTC. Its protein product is CASSRSRGGLAGDRYEQYF.

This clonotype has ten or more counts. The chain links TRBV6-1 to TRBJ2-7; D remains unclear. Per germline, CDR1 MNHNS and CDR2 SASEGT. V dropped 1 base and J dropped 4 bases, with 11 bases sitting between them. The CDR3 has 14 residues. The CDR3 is CASSEVGSGYEQYF. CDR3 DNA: TGTGCCAGCAGTGAAGTGGGATCCGGTTACGAGCAGTACTTC.

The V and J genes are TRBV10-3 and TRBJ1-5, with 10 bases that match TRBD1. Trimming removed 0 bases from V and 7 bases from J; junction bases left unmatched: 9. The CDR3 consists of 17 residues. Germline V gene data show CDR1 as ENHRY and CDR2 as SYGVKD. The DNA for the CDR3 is TGTGCCATCAGTGAGTCGGGGGGACAGGGGAATGTGCAGCCCCAGCATTTT. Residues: CAISESGGQGNVQPQHF.

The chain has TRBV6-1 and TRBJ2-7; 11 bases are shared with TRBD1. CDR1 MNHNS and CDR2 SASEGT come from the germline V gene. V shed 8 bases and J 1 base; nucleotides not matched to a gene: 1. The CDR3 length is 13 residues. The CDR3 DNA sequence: TGTGCCAGCTGGGACAGGGGGTCCTACGAGCAGTACTTC. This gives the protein CASWDRGSYEQYF.

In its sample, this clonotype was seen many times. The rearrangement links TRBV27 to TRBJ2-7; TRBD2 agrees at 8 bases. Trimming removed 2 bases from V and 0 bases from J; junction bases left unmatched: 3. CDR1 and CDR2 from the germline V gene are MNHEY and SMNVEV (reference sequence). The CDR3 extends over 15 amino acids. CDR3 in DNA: TGTGCCAGCAGTTTAGCAGGGACTAGCTCCTACGAGCAGTACTTC. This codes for CASSLAGTSSYEQYF.

DNA of the CDR3: TGTGCCAGCTCACCACCGAACAGGGGTTTTGACACTGAAGCTTTCTTT. Encoded protein: CASSPPNRGFDTEAFF. This chain joins TRBV18 and TRBJ1-1, with TRBD1 identical over 7 bases. The length of the CDR3 is 16 residues. Germline V gene data show CDR1 as KGHSH and CDR2 as LQKENI. With 0 bases clipped from V and 3 bases from J, the junction kept 7 bases outside the gene matches.

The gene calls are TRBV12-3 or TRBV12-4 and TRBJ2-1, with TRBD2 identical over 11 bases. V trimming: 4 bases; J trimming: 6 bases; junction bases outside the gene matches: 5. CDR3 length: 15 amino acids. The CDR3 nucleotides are TGTGCCAGCAGTTCTCTAGCGGGAGGTGTCAATGAGCAGTTCTTC. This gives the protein CASSSLAGGVNEQFF.

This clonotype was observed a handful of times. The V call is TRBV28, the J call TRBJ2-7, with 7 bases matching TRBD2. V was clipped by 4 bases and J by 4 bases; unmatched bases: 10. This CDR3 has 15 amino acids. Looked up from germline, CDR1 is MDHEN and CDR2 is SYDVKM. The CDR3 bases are TGTGCCAGCAGTTGGAATAGCGGGCGGTTTTACGAGCAGTACTTC. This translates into CASSWNSGRFYEQYF.

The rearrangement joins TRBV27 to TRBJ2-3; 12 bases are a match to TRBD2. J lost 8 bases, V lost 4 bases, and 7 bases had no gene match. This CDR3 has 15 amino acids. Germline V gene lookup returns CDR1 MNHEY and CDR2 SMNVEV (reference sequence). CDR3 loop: CASSSPRTSGTTQYF. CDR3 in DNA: TGTGCCAGCAGTTCCCCGCGGACTAGCGGGACTACGCAGTATTTT.

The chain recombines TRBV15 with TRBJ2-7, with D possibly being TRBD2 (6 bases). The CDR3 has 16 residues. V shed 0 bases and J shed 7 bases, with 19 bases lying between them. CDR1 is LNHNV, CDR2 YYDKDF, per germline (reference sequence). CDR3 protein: CATSRDLAGSSGEQYF. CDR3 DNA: TGTGCCACCAGCAGAGATCTGGCGGGATCCTCTGGGGAGCAGTACTTC.

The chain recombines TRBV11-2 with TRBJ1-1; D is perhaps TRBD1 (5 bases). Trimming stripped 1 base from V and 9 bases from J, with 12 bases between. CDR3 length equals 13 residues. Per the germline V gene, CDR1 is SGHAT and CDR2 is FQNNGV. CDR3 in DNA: TGTGCCAGCAGCTTAGCGTCAGGGACTCAAGCTTTCTTT. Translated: CASSLASGTQAFF.

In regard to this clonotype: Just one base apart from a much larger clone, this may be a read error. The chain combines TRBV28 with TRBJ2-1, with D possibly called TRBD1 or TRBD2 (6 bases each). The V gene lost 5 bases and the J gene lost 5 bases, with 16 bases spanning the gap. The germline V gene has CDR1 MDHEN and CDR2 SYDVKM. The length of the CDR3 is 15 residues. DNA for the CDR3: TGTGCCAGCAGTGAGCCCTTAAGGGGGGACAATGAGCAGTTCTTC. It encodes CASSEPLRGDNEQFF.

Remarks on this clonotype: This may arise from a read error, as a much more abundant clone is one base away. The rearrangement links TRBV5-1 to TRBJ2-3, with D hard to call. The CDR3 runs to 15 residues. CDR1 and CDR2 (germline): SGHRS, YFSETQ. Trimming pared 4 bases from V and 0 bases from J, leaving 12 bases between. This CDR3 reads CASSPSVMSTDTQYF. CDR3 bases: TGCGCCAGCAGCCCCAGCGTTATGAGCACAGATACGCAGTATTTT.

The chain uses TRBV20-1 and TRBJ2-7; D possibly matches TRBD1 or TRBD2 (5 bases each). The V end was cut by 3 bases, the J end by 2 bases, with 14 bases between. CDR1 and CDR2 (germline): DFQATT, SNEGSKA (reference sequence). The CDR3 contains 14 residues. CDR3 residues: CSARIGAPTYEQYF. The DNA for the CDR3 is TGCAGTGCTAGGATCGGGGCCCCAACCTACGAGCAGTACTTC.

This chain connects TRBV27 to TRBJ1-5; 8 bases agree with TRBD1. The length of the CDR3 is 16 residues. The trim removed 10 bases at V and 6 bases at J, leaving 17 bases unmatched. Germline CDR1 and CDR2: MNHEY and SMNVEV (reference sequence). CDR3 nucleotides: TGTGCCATCCTCTCGACAGGGGTATTGTCTGGTCAGCCCCAGCATTTT. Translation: CAILSTGVLSGQPQHF.

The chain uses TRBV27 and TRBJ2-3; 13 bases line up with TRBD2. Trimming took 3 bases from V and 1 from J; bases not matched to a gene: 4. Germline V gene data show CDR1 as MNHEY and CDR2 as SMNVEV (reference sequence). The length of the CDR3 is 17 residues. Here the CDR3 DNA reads TGTGCCAGCAGTTTCCTCGGACTAGCGGGGGGCACAGATACGCAGTATTTT. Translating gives CASSFLGLAGGTDTQYF.

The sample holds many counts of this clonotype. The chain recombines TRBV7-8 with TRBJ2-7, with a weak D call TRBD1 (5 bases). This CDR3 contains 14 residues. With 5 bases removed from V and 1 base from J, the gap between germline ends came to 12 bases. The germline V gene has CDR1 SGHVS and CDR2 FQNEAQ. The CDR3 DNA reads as TGTGCCAGCAGCCCCTATGGGGCTTCCTACGAGCAGTACTTC. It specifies CASSPYGASYEQYF.